The 16 T cell receptor beta chains given below trace back to one sample, sequenced in a study of CD8+ T cells in alopecia areata. Following extraction, RNA underwent reverse transcription to cDNA, which served as the sequencing template. Clones were sequenced by immunoSEQ multiplex PCR, and TCRdb holds only the in-frame ones, with some missing. The top ten hold about 3% of the sample, which has 110,000 or so clones, roughly 68% seen once. Sequencing was performed on CD4+ T cells sorted from blood. These receptors originate from a human donor in good health.

The chain employs TRBV10-3 and TRBJ2-7, with D perhaps matching TRBD1 (5 bases). The CDR3 consists of 13 residues. Germline CDR1 and CDR2: ENHRY and SYGVKD. Trimming removed 4 bases from V and 2 bases from J, with 9 bases in between. The CDR3 DNA reads TGTGCCATCAGTGTAGACAGTCCCTACGAGCAGTACTTC. This codes for CAISVDSPYEQYF.

V usage is TRBV7-2 and J usage is TRBJ2-3; no definite D call. V lost 5 bases to trimming and J lost 5 bases, with 8 bases between them. CDR3 length: 12 residues. The V gene's germline CDR1 is SGHTA and CDR2 FQGNSA. The CDR3 DNA is TGTGCCAGCAGCAAGTATGGAGATACGCAGTATTTT. Translated, it gives CASSKYGDTQYF.

This rearrangement joins TRBV10-3 to TRBJ2-3; 12 positions match TRBD2. CDR1 is ENHRY, CDR2 SYGVKD, per germline. The V segment lost 6 bases and the J segment 6 bases; nucleotides outside the gene matches: 16. The CDR3 spans 18 residues. DNA of the CDR3: TGTGCCATCAGAGAAGTACTAGCGGGGGGCCTCCCCAGGGATACGCAGTATTTT. Its protein is CAIREVLAGGLPRDTQYF.

This clone was seen only a few times. The chain carries TRBV7-9 and TRBJ1-4; unclear D gene. CDR1 and CDR2 (germline): SEHNR, FQNEAQ (reference sequence). Between the trimmed V and J ends, which lost 9 bases and 2 bases, there was a span of 10 bases. The CDR3 has 13 residues. The CDR3 region is CASLRTTNEKLFF. CDR3 sequence (DNA): TGTGCCAGTCTTCGGACGACTAATGAAAAACTGTTTTTT.

The rearrangement links TRBV7-7 to TRBJ1-3; no definite D call. V was pared by 5 bases and J by 0 bases, with 11 bases between. Germline CDR1 and CDR2: SSHAT and FNYEAQ (reference sequence). The CDR3 totals 15 residues. CDR3 in DNA: TGTGCCAGCAGCCAAGGGCCCAGCTCTGGAAACACCATATATTTT. Its translation is CASSQGPSSGNTIYF.

The CDR3 is CASRPLYRGYSNQPQHF. The CDR3 DNA sequence: TGCGCCAGCAGGCCCCTCTACCGGGGATATAGCAATCAGCCCCAGCATTTT. The chain employs TRBV4-1 and TRBJ1-5; D not certain. The V and J ends lost 6 bases and 0 bases respectively, with 18 bases between them. There are 17 residues in the CDR3. Germline CDR1 MGHRA, CDR2 YSYEKL.

CDR3 coding DNA: TGTGCCAGCAGCTTGGAGGGGACGTCCGAAGCTTTCTTT. This codes for CASSLEGTSEAFF. The J gene is TRBJ1-1, the V gene TRBV7-9; D is possibly TRBD1 (5 bases). CDR3 length: 13 amino acids. V shed 3 bases and J shed 8 bases, with 13 bases lying between them. The germline V gene encodes CDR1 SEHNR and CDR2 FQNEAQ (reference sequence).

This chain joins TRBV14 and TRBJ2-5; D unresolved. Germline lookup yields CDR1 SGHDN and CDR2 FVKESK. This CDR3 is built from 13 residues. V shed 2 bases and J shed 2 bases, with 6 bases lying between them. DNA for the CDR3: TGTGCCAGCAGCCAAAACAGACAAGAGACCCAGTACTTC. Translated, it gives CASSQNRQETQYF.

The chain carries TRBV7-6 and TRBJ1-6; TRBD1 might be the D (6 bases). The CDR3 has 13 amino acids. The V and J ends lost 4 bases and 10 bases respectively, with 11 bases between them. In germline, CDR1 is SGHVS, CDR2 FNYEAQ. In nucleotides, the CDR3 is TGTGCCAGCAGCTCCGGGACAAGATCACCCCTCCACTTT. Translating gives CASSSGTRSPLHF. The variable domain in full, with the rest retrieved from reference TRBV7-6 and TRBJ1-6, is GAGVSQSPRYKVTKRGQDVALRCDPISGHVSLYWYRQALGQGPEFLTYFNYEAQQDKSGLPNDRFSAERPEGSISTLTIQRTEQRDSAMYRCASSSGTRSPLHFGNGTRLTVT.

This chain connects TRBV6-1 to TRBJ1-2; D uncertain. Trimming cost V 2 bases and J 4 bases, with 8 bases left between them. Germline CDR1 MNHNS, CDR2 SASEGT. The length of the CDR3 is 13 residues. The CDR3 DNA sequence: TGTGCCAGCAGTGAATCCTATACCTATGGCTACACCTTC. This encodes CASSESYTYGYTF.

A few counts support this clone. The chain has TRBV25-1 and TRBJ2-6; TRBD1 matches 7 bases. The CDR3 loop spans 16 amino acids. V trimming: 1 base; J trimming: 5 bases; junction bases outside the gene matches: 5. Germline CDR1 and CDR2: MGHDK and SYGVNS. The CDR3 region has the DNA TGTGCCAGCAGTGAATCCACAGGGGTAAGGGCCAACGTCCTGACTTTC. Translation gives CASSESTGVRANVLTF.

The chain uses TRBV23-1 and TRBJ2-3; 7 bases match TRBD2. TRBV23-1 is recorded as an ORF, its role being uncertain. This CDR3 region has 15 residues. The junction had 11 bases not matched to a gene; V was cut back by 7 bases and J by 4 bases. CDR3 nucleotides: TGCGCCAGCATCCCCAGGACTAGGCCCGCAGATACGCAGTATTTT. This sequence encodes CASIPRTRPADTQYF.

The chain has TRBV9 and TRBJ2-1; 9 bases agree with TRBD2. Losses at the gene ends were 1 base for V and 10 bases for J; bases not matched to a gene: 9. CDR1 and CDR2 from the germline V gene are SGDLS and YYNGEE. The CDR3 runs to 15 residues. Here the CDR3 DNA reads TGTGCCAGCAGCGTATCGGCTAGCGGGGTAAACGAGCAGTTCTTC. Its protein is CASSVSASGVNEQFF.

This clone was recorded a few times. V and J are TRBV30 and TRBJ1-1; D possibly corresponds to TRBD1 (5 bases). This CDR3 contains 14 residues. From germline, CDR1 is GTSNPN and CDR2 SVGIG (reference sequence). Trimming took 8 bases from V and 4 from J, leaving 20 bases between them. The CDR3 DNA is TGTGCCGCCCGCCACGGGCAGGGTGGCACTGAAGCTTTCTTT. Protein: CAARHGQGGTEAFF.

The CDR3, as DNA: TGTGCCTGGCAACAGGGTACGGTCGGCTACACCTTC. Its translation is CAWQQGTVGYTF. The rearrangement joins TRBV30 to TRBJ1-2, with D perhaps TRBD1 (6 bases). Germline V gene data show CDR1 as GTSNPN and CDR2 as SVGIG (reference sequence). The ends were cut back, 5 bases at V and 8 bases at J, with 15 bases in the middle. CDR3 length: 12 residues.

The chain couples TRBV5-1 to TRBJ2-5; D not resolved. The CDR3 spans 12 residues. Trimming cost V 0 bases and J 5 bases, with 5 bases left between them. Germline lookup yields CDR1 SGHRS and CDR2 YFSETQ. The CDR3 DNA reads as TGCGCCAGCAGCTTGGATCGGGAGACCCAGTACTTC. Amino acids: CASSLDRETQYF.